This entry is about one TCR beta chain. The data stem from a study of cytotoxic CD8 clonotypes in ibrutinib-treated CLL. As for the study in general: Sequencing produced an average of roughly 280,000 productive templates and tens of thousands of productive rearrangements per sample.

Germline CDR1 and CDR2: SGHDN and FVKESK. The V end was cut by 0 bases, the J end by 5 bases, with 4 bases between. CDR3 length: 12 residues. The table came from immunoSEQ multiplex PCR; TCRdb's copy has only in-frame clones and leaves some out. The sample lists some 150,000 clones; about 70% were seen once. The V gene is TRBV14, the J gene TRBJ1-1; no reliable D call. The source material was PBMCs, sampled after 24 months of ibrutinib treatment. The TCR originated in a human donor with chronic lymphocytic leukemia. CDR3 DNA sequence: TGTGCCAGCAGCCAAGAGGGTACTGAAGCTTTCTTT. This encodes CASSQEGTEAFF. The full variable domain, its missing parts supplied by reference TRBV14 and TRBJ1-1, is EAGVTQFPSHSVIEKGQTVTLRCDPISGHDNLYWYRRVMGKEIKFLLHFVKESKQDESGMPNNRFLAERTGGTYSTLKVQPAELEDSGVYFCASSQEGTEAFFGQGTRLTVV.